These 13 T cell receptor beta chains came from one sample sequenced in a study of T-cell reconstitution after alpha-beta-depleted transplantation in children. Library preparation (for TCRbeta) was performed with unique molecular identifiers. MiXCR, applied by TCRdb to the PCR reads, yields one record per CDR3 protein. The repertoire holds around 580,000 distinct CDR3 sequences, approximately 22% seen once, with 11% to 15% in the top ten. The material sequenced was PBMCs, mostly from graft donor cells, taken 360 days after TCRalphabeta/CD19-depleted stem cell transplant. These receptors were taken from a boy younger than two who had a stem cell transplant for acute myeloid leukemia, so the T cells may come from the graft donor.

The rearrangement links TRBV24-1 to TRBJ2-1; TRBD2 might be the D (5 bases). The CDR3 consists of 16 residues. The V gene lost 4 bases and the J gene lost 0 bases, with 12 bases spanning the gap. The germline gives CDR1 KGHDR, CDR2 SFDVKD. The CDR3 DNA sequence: TGTGCCACCAGTGACCATAGCGAAGGCTCCTACAATGAGCAGTTCTTC. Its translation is CATSDHSEGSYNEQFF.

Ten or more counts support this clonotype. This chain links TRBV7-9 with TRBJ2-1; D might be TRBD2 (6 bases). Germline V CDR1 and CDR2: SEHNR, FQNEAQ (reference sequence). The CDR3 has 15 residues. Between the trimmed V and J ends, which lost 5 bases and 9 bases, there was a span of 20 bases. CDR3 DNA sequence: TGTGCCAGCAGCCCCCCGGTCGGGGGTGGCAGTGAGCAGTTCTTC. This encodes CASSPPVGGGSEQFF.

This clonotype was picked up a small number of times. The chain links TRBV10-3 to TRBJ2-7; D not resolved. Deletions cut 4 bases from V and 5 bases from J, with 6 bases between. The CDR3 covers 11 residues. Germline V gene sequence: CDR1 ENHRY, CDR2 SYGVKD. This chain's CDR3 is CAISGSDEQYF. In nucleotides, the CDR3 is TGTGCCATCAGTGGTTCGGACGAGCAGTACTTC.

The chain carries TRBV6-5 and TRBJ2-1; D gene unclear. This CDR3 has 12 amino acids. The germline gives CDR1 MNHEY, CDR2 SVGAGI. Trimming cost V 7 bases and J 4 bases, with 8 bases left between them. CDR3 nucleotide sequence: TGTGCCAGCAAAGGTCCATACAATGAGCAGTTCTTC. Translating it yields CASKGPYNEQFF.

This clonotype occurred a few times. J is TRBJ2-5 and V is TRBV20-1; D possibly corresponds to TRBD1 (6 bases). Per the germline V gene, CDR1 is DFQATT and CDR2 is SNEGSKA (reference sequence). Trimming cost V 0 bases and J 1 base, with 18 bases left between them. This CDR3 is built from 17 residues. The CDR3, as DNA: TGCAGTGCTAGAGATCTGGGGGAATGGGACATCCAAGAGACCCAGTACTTC. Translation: CSARDLGEWDIQETQYF.

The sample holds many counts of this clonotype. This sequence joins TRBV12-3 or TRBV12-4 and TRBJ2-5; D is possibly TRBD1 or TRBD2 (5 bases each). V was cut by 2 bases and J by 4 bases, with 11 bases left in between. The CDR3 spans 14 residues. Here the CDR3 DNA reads TGTGCCAGCAGTTTACGGCCAGGGACAGAGACCCAGTACTTC. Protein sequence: CASSLRPGTETQYF.

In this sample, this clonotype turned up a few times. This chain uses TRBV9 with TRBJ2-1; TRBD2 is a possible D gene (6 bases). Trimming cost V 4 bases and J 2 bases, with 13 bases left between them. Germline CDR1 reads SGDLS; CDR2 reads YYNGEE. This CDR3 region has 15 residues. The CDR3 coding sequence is TGTGCCAGCAGCATCCGGGACTTCCCCTACAATGAGCAGTTCTTC. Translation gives CASSIRDFPYNEQFF.

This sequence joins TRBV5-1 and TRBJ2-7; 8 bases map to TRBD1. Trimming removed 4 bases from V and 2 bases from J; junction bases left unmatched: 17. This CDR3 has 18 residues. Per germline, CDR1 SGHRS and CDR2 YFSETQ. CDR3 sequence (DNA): TGCGCCAGCAGCCGGTGGGCCCCTCGGACAGGGCAAACCTACGAGCAGTACTTC. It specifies CASSRWAPRTGQTYEQYF.

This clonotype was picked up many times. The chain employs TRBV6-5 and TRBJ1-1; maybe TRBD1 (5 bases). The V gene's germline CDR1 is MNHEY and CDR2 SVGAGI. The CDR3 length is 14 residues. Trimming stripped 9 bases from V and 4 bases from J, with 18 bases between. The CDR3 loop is CARNEPGKSTEAFF. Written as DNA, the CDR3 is TGTGCCAGGAACGAACCAGGGAAATCCACTGAAGCTTTCTTT.

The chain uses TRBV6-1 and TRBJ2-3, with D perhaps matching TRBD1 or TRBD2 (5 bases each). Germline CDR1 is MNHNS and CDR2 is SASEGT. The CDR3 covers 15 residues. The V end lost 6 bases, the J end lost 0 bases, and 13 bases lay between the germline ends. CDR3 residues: CASRDGTKSTDTQYF. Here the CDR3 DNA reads TGTGCCAGCAGGGACGGGACGAAAAGCACAGATACGCAGTATTTT.

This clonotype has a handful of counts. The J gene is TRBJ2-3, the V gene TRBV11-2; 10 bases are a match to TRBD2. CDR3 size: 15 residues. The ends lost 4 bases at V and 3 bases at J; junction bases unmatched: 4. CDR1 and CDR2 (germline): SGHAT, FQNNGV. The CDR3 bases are TGTGCCAGCAGCTACGGGACTAGCGTGACAGATACGCAGTATTTT. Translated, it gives CASSYGTSVTDTQYF. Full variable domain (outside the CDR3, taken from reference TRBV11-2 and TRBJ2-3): EAGVAQSPRYKIIEKRQSVAFWCNPISGHATLYWYQQILGQGPKLLIQFQNNGVVDDSQLPKDRFSAERLKGVDSTLKIQPAKLEDSAVYLCASSYGTSVTDTQYFGPGTRLTVL.

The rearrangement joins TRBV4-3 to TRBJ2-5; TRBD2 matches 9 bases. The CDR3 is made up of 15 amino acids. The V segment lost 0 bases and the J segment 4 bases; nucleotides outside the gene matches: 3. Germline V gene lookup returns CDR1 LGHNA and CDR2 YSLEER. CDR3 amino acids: CASSQDSGGGETQYF. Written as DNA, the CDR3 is TGCGCCAGCAGCCAAGATAGCGGGGGCGGAGAGACCCAGTACTTC.

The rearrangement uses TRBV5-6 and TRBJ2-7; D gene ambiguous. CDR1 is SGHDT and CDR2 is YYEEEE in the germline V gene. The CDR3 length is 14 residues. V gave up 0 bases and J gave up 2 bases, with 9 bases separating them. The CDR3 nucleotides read TGTGCCAGCAGCTTGGCCCAGGACCCCTACGAGCAGTACTTC. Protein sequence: CASSLAQDPYEQYF.